In this sample, the clone carrying this TCR beta chain turned up many times. These data are taken from a study of T-cell reconstitution after alpha-beta-depleted transplantation in children. Germline CDR1 DFQATT, CDR2 SNEGSKA (reference sequence). Trimming cost V 2 bases and J 5 bases, with 15 bases left between them. The CDR3 is 14 residues long. As it was prepared, the TCRbeta library received unique molecular identifiers. TCRdb called the PCR reads again in MiXCR, with one record for every CDR3 protein. The sample has about 110,000 distinct CDR3 sequences, approximately 10% seen once. The starting material was PBMCs from the stem cell graft donor, obtained from the stem cell graft. This clonotype originated in a human donor who donated a stem cell graft to a child with acute lymphoblastic leukemia. J is TRBJ2-5 and V is TRBV20-1; the D gene is possibly TRBD1 (7 bases). As DNA, the CDR3 is TGCAGTGCTAGACACCAGGGGGGCGGGGAGACCCAGTACTTC. Its translation is CSARHQGGGETQYF.